Following are 16 T cell receptor beta chains from one sample sequenced in a study of patients and donors after allogeneic stem cell transplantation (dated by TCRdb to 2018 to 2021). Library method: RT-PCR. The run used a NextSeq 550. Through fastp at Q25 and MiXCR, TCRdb rebuilt clones from the public reads, retaining in-frame beta chains. Entries are consolidated by CDR3 protein sequence, retaining the most common genes and DNA. In this sample the table shows 800,000 to 1,000,000 distinct CDR3 sequences, under 20% of which occur a single time. Of the sample, approximately 5.9% falls within the top ten clones. The material sequenced was blood, either unsorted or a sorted T cell fraction (not recorded which). The source is a human donor who was either an allogeneic HSCT recipient or a stem cell or donor lymphocyte infusion donor (not recorded which). It is not recorded whose cells these are; they may come from a transplant donor.

V gene TRBV6-4 combines with J gene TRBJ2-1; 8 bases are a match to TRBD2. Germline V gives CDR1 MRHNA, CDR2 SNTAGT. V dropped 4 bases and J dropped 2; count of bases not matched to a gene: 7. The CDR3 covers 16 residues. The CDR3 loop is CASSADPGLAYNEQFF. For the CDR3, the DNA is TGTGCCAGCAGTGCCGATCCGGGACTAGCCTACAATGAGCAGTTCTTC.

This clonotype was counted between two and nine times. This chain connects TRBV7-9 to TRBJ2-2; a possible D gene is TRBD1 (6 bases). The CDR3 has 15 residues. Germline assignment: CDR1 SEHNR and CDR2 FQNEAQ (reference sequence). The ends were cut back, 11 bases at V and 0 bases at J, with 16 bases in the middle. CDR3 in DNA: TGTGCCGGCCGGACAGCCCAGACGAACACCGGGGAGCTGTTTTTT. Its protein is CAGRTAQTNTGELFF.

In its sample, this clonotype was seen many times. V and J are TRBV12-3 or TRBV12-4 and TRBJ2-1; 9 bases agree with TRBD1. The CDR3 runs 15 residues. Trimming took 6 bases from V and 6 from J; bases not matched to a gene: 9. CDR3 residues: CASRADRGPINEQFF. In DNA, the CDR3 is TGTGCCAGCAGGGCGGACAGGGGCCCTATCAATGAGCAGTTCTTC.

At least ten counts were recorded for this clonotype. The rearrangement joins TRBV12-3 or TRBV12-4 to TRBJ2-4; D call uncertain. V lost 5 bases and J lost 3, with 2 bases in between. CDR3 length: 11 amino acids. CDR3 sequence: CASSLKNIQYF. The CDR3 DNA is TGTGCCAGCAGTCTCAAAAACATTCAGTACTTC.

V usage is TRBV20-1 and J usage is TRBJ2-7; TRBD2 matches 9 bases. Per the germline V gene, CDR1 is DFQATT and CDR2 is SNEGSKA (reference sequence). This CDR3 is built from 14 residues. J was trimmed by 2 bases and V by 5 bases; bases with no gene match: 7. DNA for the CDR3: TGCAGTGCTCGGGCGGGAGGGGCCGCCTACGAGCAGTACTTC. The encoded protein is CSARAGGAAYEQYF.

This clonotype was counted a few times. The chain couples TRBV19 to TRBJ2-7, with D perhaps TRBD2 (5 bases). V was cut by 4 bases and J by 6 bases, with 16 bases left in between. The CDR3 contains 14 residues. CDR1 is LNHDA, CDR2 SQIVND, per germline (reference sequence). CDR3 DNA sequence: TGTGCCAGTAGTACTCACCGCGAGGCGGGCGAGCAGTACTTC. Its translation is CASSTHREAGEQYF. Full variable domain (remainder filled in from reference TRBV19 and TRBJ2-7): DGGITQSPKYLFRKEGQNVTLSCEQNLNHDAMYWYRQDPGQGLRLIYYSQIVNDFQKGDIAEGYSVSREKKESFPLTVTSAQKNPTAFYLCASSTHREAGEQYFGPGTRLTVT.

The V and J genes are TRBV7-8 and TRBJ1-1; D might be TRBD1 (5 bases). The V gene's germline CDR1 is SGHVS and CDR2 FQNEAQ. Trimming left V 2 bases short and J 0 bases short, with 10 bases between. The CDR3 runs 15 residues. DNA of the CDR3: TGTGCCAGCAGCTTATTTGGGACCATGAACACTGAAGCTTTCTTT. As protein: CASSLFGTMNTEAFF. Supplemented by reference TRBV7-8 and TRBJ1-1, the full variable domain reads GAGVSQSPRYKVAKRGQDVALRCDPISGHVSLFWYQQALGQGPEFLTYFQNEAQLDKSGLPSDRFFAERPEGSVSTLKIQRTQQEDSAVYLCASSLFGTMNTEAFFGQGTRLTVV.

The genes are TRBV7-8 and TRBJ2-3; no firm D call. V lost 7 bases, J lost 0 bases, and 20 bases lay in between. The CDR3 contains 17 residues. The germline V gene encodes CDR1 SGHVS and CDR2 FQNEAQ. The CDR3 sequence: CASTPPAPAPSTDTQYF. In DNA, the CDR3 is TGTGCCAGCACCCCCCCGGCCCCGGCCCCTAGCACAGATACGCAGTATTTT.

In its sample, this clonotype was seen a few times. DNA of the CDR3: TGTGCCAGCAGTTACGGGCAGTCCACCGGGGAGCTGTTTTTT. It is translated as CASSYGQSTGELFF. The V gene is TRBV6-5, the J gene TRBJ2-2; D gene ambiguous. From germline, CDR1 is MNHEY and CDR2 SVGAGI. Trimming pared 2 bases from V and 4 bases from J, leaving 8 bases between. The CDR3 runs 14 residues.

This clonotype turned up a few times. The CDR3 protein is CASSGGTGVNTGELFF. Here the CDR3 DNA reads TGTGCCAGCAGTGGCGGGACAGGGGTTAACACCGGGGAGCTGTTTTTT. The chain uses TRBV25-1 and TRBJ2-2, with TRBD1 identical over 10 bases. This CDR3 is 16 amino acids long. Trimming removed 4 bases from V and 2 bases from J; junction bases left unmatched: 4. Germline V lookup: CDR1 MGHDK, CDR2 SYGVNS.

This clonotype was counted once. The genes are TRBV4-1 and TRBJ1-1; TRBD1 is a possible D gene (6 bases). This CDR3 has 15 amino acids. Per germline, CDR1 MGHRA and CDR2 YSYEKL. Trimming cost V 2 bases and J 3 bases, with 13 bases left between them. In DNA form, the CDR3 reads TGCGCCAGCAGCCAACCCATAGGACAGTACACTGAAGCTTTCTTT. Translating gives CASSQPIGQYTEAFF.

The V and J genes are TRBV2 and TRBJ2-7; perhaps TRBD1 as D (7 bases). This CDR3 comprises 13 residues. Per the germline V gene, CDR1 is SNHLY and CDR2 is FYNNEI. V was shortened by 6 bases and J by 2 bases, with 11 bases between the two germline ends. The CDR3 DNA reads as TGTGCCAGCAGGCAGGGGGGAGCCTACGAGCAGTACTTC. Its translation: CASRQGGAYEQYF.

A few counts support this clonotype. Here the CDR3 DNA reads TGTGCCAGCAGCCCTGCGAACCTCTTCAATGAGCAGTTCTTC. Its protein is CASSPANLFNEQFF. This chain links TRBV12-3 or TRBV12-4 with TRBJ2-1, with unresolved D. CDR3 size: 14 residues. V was cut by 6 bases and J by 6 bases, with 15 bases left in between.

The chain recombines TRBV15 with TRBJ1-2; 10 bases align to TRBD1. The CDR3 is made up of 14 amino acids. Germline V gives CDR1 LNHNV, CDR2 YYDKDF (reference sequence). Unmatched junction bases numbered 8, after V lost 6 bases and J lost 7 bases. This CDR3 is CATRVDRGLGGYTF. The CDR3 bases are TGTGCCACCAGGGTAGACAGGGGGCTTGGTGGCTACACCTTC.

This chain links TRBV7-2 with TRBJ2-1, with 7 bases fitting TRBD1. V gave up 5 bases and J gave up 5 bases; unmatched junction bases: 12. The CDR3 spans 16 residues. In germline, CDR1 is SGHTA, CDR2 FQGNSA. CDR3 loop: CASSLGWDRLNNEQFF. The CDR3 region has the DNA TGTGCCAGCAGCCTAGGATGGGACAGATTGAACAATGAGCAGTTCTTC.

V and J are TRBV5-6 and TRBJ1-2; D perhaps matches TRBD1 (5 bases). V was shortened by 0 bases and J by 4 bases, with 13 bases between the two germline ends. Per germline, CDR1 SGHDT and CDR2 YYEEEE. The CDR3 is made up of 15 amino acids. The CDR3 DNA sequence: TGTGCCAGCAGCTTGGCGGCAGGGCTCGTCTATGGCTACACCTTC. It yields the protein CASSLAAGLVYGYTF.